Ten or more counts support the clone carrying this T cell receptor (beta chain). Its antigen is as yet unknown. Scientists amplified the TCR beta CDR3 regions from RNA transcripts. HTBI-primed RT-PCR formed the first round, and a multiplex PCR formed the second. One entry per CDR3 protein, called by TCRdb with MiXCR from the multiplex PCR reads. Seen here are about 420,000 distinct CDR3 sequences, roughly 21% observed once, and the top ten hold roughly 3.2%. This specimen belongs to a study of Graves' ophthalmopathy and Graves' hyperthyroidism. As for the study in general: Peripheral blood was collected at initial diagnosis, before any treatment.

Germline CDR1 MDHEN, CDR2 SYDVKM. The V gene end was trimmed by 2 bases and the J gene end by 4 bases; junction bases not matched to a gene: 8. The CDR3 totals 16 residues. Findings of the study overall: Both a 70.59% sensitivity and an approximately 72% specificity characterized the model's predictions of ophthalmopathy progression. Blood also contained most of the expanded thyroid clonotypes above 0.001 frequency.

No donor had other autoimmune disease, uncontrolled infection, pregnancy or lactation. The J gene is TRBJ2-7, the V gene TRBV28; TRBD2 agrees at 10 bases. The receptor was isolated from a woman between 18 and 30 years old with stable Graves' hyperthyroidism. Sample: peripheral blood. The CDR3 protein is CASSLKPGLAFYEQYF. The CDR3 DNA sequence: TGTGCCAGCAGTTTAAAGCCGGGACTAGCGTTTTACGAGCAGTACTTC.